The 20 T cell receptor beta chains given below trace back to one sample, sequenced in a study of T cell clones after liver transplantation. The table came from immunoSEQ multiplex PCR; TCRdb's copy has only in-frame clones and leaves some out. Of about 9,200 clones in the sample, approximately 78% were seen once. Sequencing used CD8+ T cells from blood, obtained at the 22-month timepoint. The receptors originated from a human patient who received a liver transplant. Some T cells may possibly be graft donor cells.

This clone was found a few times. This sequence joins TRBV19 and TRBJ1-3; D gene unclear. The germline V gene encodes CDR1 LNHDA and CDR2 SQIVND (reference sequence). This CDR3 has 15 amino acids. The V gene lost 5 bases and the J gene lost 0 bases, with 11 bases spanning the gap. CDR3 in amino acids: CASSSDRVSGNTIYF. CDR3 coding DNA: TGTGCCAGTAGTTCTGACCGAGTCTCTGGAAACACCATATATTTT.

This rearrangement joins TRBV20-1 to TRBJ1-6; unclear D gene. CDR3 length: 11 residues. Germline CDR1 DFQATT, CDR2 SNEGSKA (reference sequence). V lost 0 bases, J lost 8 bases, and 2 bases lay in between. CDR3: CSARDDSPLHF. CDR3 coding DNA: TGCAGTGCTAGAGACGATTCACCCCTCCACTTT.

The genes are TRBV6-1 and TRBJ1-4; D might be TRBD1 (5 bases). In germline, CDR1 is MNHNS, CDR2 SASEGT. The CDR3 runs to 15 residues. The V gene lost 5 bases and the J gene lost 4 bases, with 14 bases spanning the gap. The CDR3 DNA reads TGTGCCAGCAGTCCTTACTTGACAGATAATGAAAAACTGTTTTTT. Its translation is CASSPYLTDNEKLFF.

The CDR3 DNA is TGCGCCAGCAGCTCTGATACGCTAGCGGTCTACGAGCAGTACTTC. Amino acids: CASSSDTLAVYEQYF. The rearrangement links TRBV5-1 to TRBJ2-7; 7 nucleotides agree with TRBD2. V shed 3 bases and J 3 bases; nucleotides not matched to a gene: 9. Germline values: CDR1 SGHRS, CDR2 YFSETQ. The length of the CDR3 is 15 residues.

This clone was seen more than once but under ten times. The V and J genes are TRBV7-6 and TRBJ1-3; D is ambiguous. CDR3 size: 14 residues. Germline loops: CDR1 SGHVS, CDR2 FNYEAQ. Trimming cost V 4 bases and J 2 bases, with 9 bases left between them. CDR3 sequence reads: CASSSEVAGNTIYF. CDR3 DNA sequence: TGTGCCAGCAGCTCGGAGGTGGCTGGAAACACCATATATTTT.

The chain employs TRBV7-6 and TRBJ2-7; D may be TRBD1 (6 bases). The V gene's germline CDR1 is SGHVS and CDR2 FNYEAQ. Trimming stripped 1 base from V and 1 base from J, with 11 bases between. This CDR3 contains 15 residues. The CDR3 sequence is CASSLDREKSYEQYF. Written as DNA, the CDR3 is TGTGCCAGCAGCTTAGACAGGGAGAAGTCCTACGAGCAGTACTTC.

The chain carries TRBV19 and TRBJ2-5; TRBD2 matches at 10 bases. The CDR3 contains 16 residues. V lost 5 bases to trimming and J lost 5 bases; unmatched junction nucleotides: 11. The germline gives CDR1 LNHDA, CDR2 SQIVND (reference sequence). The CDR3 nucleotides are TGTGCCAGTAGTCCCCCCGCTAGCGGGGGCAGGGAGACCCAGTACTTC. Protein sequence: CASSPPASGGRETQYF.

This clone is judged medium-sized. The V and J genes are TRBV4-1 and TRBJ1-1; tentatively, D is TRBD1 (5 bases). The ends were cut back, 0 bases at V and 6 bases at J, with 11 bases in the middle. Germline assignment: CDR1 MGHRA and CDR2 YSYEKL. This CDR3 has 14 amino acids. The CDR3 loop reads CASSQEAGTPEAFF. The CDR3 DNA reads as TGCGCCAGCAGCCAAGAGGCAGGGACCCCTGAAGCTTTCTTT.

The J gene is TRBJ2-1, the V gene TRBV11-3, with D perhaps matching TRBD1 (6 bases). The V end lost 5 bases, the J end lost 0 bases, and 14 bases lay between the germline ends. The CDR3 sequence is 16 residues long. Germline V lookup: CDR1 SGHNT, CDR2 YENEEA. The CDR3 loop reads CASSKGGLSSYNEQFF. CDR3 nucleotide sequence: TGTGCCAGCAGCAAAGGGGGATTGAGCTCCTACAATGAGCAGTTCTTC.

The V and J genes are TRBV27 and TRBJ1-5, with TRBD1 matching 7 bases. Trimming took 3 bases from V and 4 from J; bases not matched to a gene: 3. Germline V gives CDR1 MNHEY, CDR2 SMNVEV (reference sequence). The CDR3 is 14 amino acids. In DNA form, the CDR3 reads TGTGCCAGCAGTTTCAGGGACAGTAATCAGCCCCAGCATTTT. Translating gives CASSFRDSNQPQHF.

This clone came up a few times. The rearrangement joins TRBV9 to TRBJ2-3; 7 bases match TRBD2. Germline CDR1 is SGDLS and CDR2 is YYNGEE. The J segment lost 2 bases and the V segment lost 3 bases, leaving 6 bases of the junction unmatched. The CDR3 length is 15 residues. In nucleotides, the CDR3 is TGTGCCAGCAGCGGGGGCGGGGACTACACAGATACGCAGTATTTT. Protein: CASSGGGDYTDTQYF.

The rearrangement joins TRBV27 to TRBJ1-6; 7 bases are shared with TRBD1. V was pared by 2 bases and J by 5 bases, with 3 bases of the junction left unmatched. The CDR3 consists of 15 residues. The germline V gene has CDR1 MNHEY and CDR2 SMNVEV (reference sequence). The CDR3 spells CASSLDRVNNSPLHF. The DNA of the CDR3 is TGTGCCAGCAGTTTAGACAGGGTCAATAATTCACCCCTCCACTTT.

CDR3 in DNA: TGTGCCAGCAGTGAAACTAGCGGGGGTGATGAGCAGTTCTTC. It translates to CASSETSGGDEQFF. V and J are TRBV2 and TRBJ2-1; 11 nucleotides line up with TRBD2. Unmatched junction bases numbered 2, after V lost 2 bases and J lost 8 bases. The germline CDR1 and CDR2 sequences are SNHLY and FYNNEI. The CDR3 runs to 14 residues. The full variable domain, completed using reference TRBV2 and TRBJ2-1, is EPEVTQTPSHQVTQMGQEVILRCVPISNHLYFYWYRQILGQKVEFLVSFYNNEISEKSEIFDDQFSVERPDGSNFTLKIRSTKLEDSAMYFCASSETSGGDEQFFGPGTRLTVL.

The rearrangement uses TRBV7-6 and TRBJ2-7, with D unclear. The germline V gene has CDR1 SGHVS and CDR2 FNYEAQ. The CDR3 extends over 12 amino acids. Trimming removed 3 bases from V and 4 bases from J, with 7 bases in between. CDR3 bases: TGTGCCAGCAGCTTTGTGGGGTACGAGCAGTACTTC. As protein: CASSFVGYEQYF. The variable domain in full, completed from reference TRBV7-6 and TRBJ2-7, reads GAGVSQSPRYKVTKRGQDVALRCDPISGHVSLYWYRQALGQGPEFLTYFNYEAQQDKSGLPNDRFSAERPEGSISTLTIQRTEQRDSAMYRCASSFVGYEQYFGPGTRLTVT.

The chain has TRBV7-9 and TRBJ2-7; D is undetermined. The CDR3 length is 15 residues. Trimming removed 2 bases from V and 5 bases from J, with 16 bases in between. Looked up from germline, CDR1 is SEHNR and CDR2 is FQNEAQ (reference sequence). This chain's CDR3 is CASSLSIGPGHEQYF. As DNA, the CDR3 is TGTGCCAGCAGCTTAAGTATAGGACCCGGCCACGAGCAGTACTTC.

The chain combines TRBV5-4 with TRBJ2-3; D not certain. Trimming took off 4 bases at V and 4 bases at J, with 7 bases between the two ends. The length of the CDR3 is 12 residues. Germline V gene sequence: CDR1 SGHNT, CDR2 YYREEE (reference sequence). The CDR3 region has the DNA TGTGCCAGCAGCCGAATTTCAGATACGCAGTATTTT. Its translation: CASSRISDTQYF.

The chain links TRBV5-4 to TRBJ1-2, with D maybe TRBD1 (5 bases). The CDR3 contains 15 residues. The ends were cut back, 4 bases at V and 6 bases at J, with 19 bases in the middle. In germline, CDR1 is SGHNT, CDR2 YYREEE (reference sequence). The DNA of the CDR3 is TGTGCCAGCAGCCTGCTGGAGGAAGGGACCCATGGCTACACCTTC. It translates to CASSLLEEGTHGYTF.

This clone was detected once. The V call is TRBV28, the J call TRBJ2-5, with D possibly being TRBD1 or TRBD2 (5 bases each). Trimming left V 2 bases short and J 7 bases short, with 14 bases between. CDR1 is MDHEN, CDR2 SYDVKM, per germline. The CDR3 runs 14 residues. The CDR3 DNA sequence: TGTGCCAGCAGTTTAATAGGGACGGTGCTGACCCAGTACTTC. This sequence encodes CASSLIGTVLTQYF.

V and J are TRBV7-6 and TRBJ1-2; D gene unclear. The germline V and J ends were trimmed by 5 bases and 7 bases, with 23 bases remaining between them. The CDR3 runs 16 residues. The germline CDR1 and CDR2 sequences are SGHVS and FNYEAQ. The CDR3 loop reads CASSRTKGMLESGYTF. CDR3 nucleotide sequence: TGTGCCAGCAGCCGTACAAAAGGGATGCTGGAAAGTGGCTACACCTTC.

DNA of the CDR3: TGTGCCAGCAGCTCAGGGGATCCCTACGAGCAGTACTTC. It is translated as CASSSGDPYEQYF. This chain uses TRBV5-6 with TRBJ2-7; weak D call: TRBD1 (6 bases). Trimming took off 3 bases at V and 2 bases at J, with 9 bases between the two ends. The CDR3 totals 13 residues. CDR1 is SGHDT, CDR2 YYEEEE, per germline.